These T cell receptor beta chains were read from a single sample in a study of blood T cell repertoires in COVID-19. Produced via immunoSEQ multiplex PCR; TCRdb's table is partial and in-frame only. The repertoire holds under 200,000 clones, 80% to 90% seen once, with roughly 2.2% in the top ten. The sequencing sample was made of peripheral blood. Every receptor here comes from a man between 65 and 85 years old with active or convalescent COVID-19. Each CDR3 is given with its conserved first and last residue. A D gene is named only where the DNA matches it firmly. A row's size may be missing; if present it is once, few, many or a size class.

clone size	V gene	CDR3 length	J gene	D gene	CDR3 DNA	CDR3 protein
.	TRBV14	15	TRBJ2-7	.	TGTGCCAGCAGCCAAGATCATTACAGGACGCGGGAGCAGTACTTC	CASSQDHYRTREQYF
.	TRBV19	15	TRBJ1-3	TRBD1	TGTGCCAGTACCATGGACAGGCGCTCTGGAAACACCATATATTTT	CASTMDRRSGNTIYF
few	TRBV11-2	15	TRBJ1-5	.	TGTGCCAGCAGCCCGGCGGGAAGACCCAATCAGCCCCAGCATTTT	CASSPAGRPNQPQHF
.	TRBV28	12	TRBJ1-2	TRBD1	TGTGCCAGCGCCACAGGGGCACGGGGCTACACCTTC	CASATGARGYTF
.	TRBV3-1/TRBV3-2	15	TRBJ2-3	.	TGTGCCAGCAGAGCAGGTTTTCATCCCACGGATACGCAGTATTTT	CASRAGFHPTDTQYF
.	TRBV12-3/TRBV12-4	13	TRBJ2-7	TRBD2	TGTGCCAGCAGGACTAGCGTTGCCTACGAGCAGTACTTC	CASRTSVAYEQYF
once	TRBV20-1	11	TRBJ1-1	.	TGCAGTGCTAGTGAAGACAGTGAAGCTTTCTTT	CSASEDSEAFF
.	TRBV7-8	13	TRBJ1-5	TRBD1	TGTGCCAGCAGCGAGGACAGGGCTCAGCCCCAGCATTTT	CASSEDRAQPQHF
once	TRBV30	11	TRBJ1-1	.	TGTGCCTGGAGAGGGGTGGTTGGCGCTTTCTTT	CAWRGVVGAFF
few	TRBV7-8	14	TRBJ2-7	.	TGTGCCAGCAGCCGAGACAAGAACTCCTACGAGCAGTACTTC	CASSRDKNSYEQYF
.	TRBV7-2	19	TRBJ2-7	TRBD2	TGTGCCAGCAGCGGTACGGGACTAGCGGGGGGGCTTTATCCCTACGAGCAGTACTTC	CASSGTGLAGGLYPYEQYF
.	TRBV5-8	14	TRBJ2-3	.	TGTGCCAGCAGACCCCGCAGGGGCGCAGATACGCAGTATTTT	CASRPRRGADTQYF
.	TRBV28	18	TRBJ2-7	TRBD2	TGTGCCAGCAGTGGAACCGGGACTAGCGGGAGGGCGGGTTACGAGCAGTACTTC	CASSGTGTSGRAGYEQYF
.	TRBV5-8	17	TRBJ2-2	.	TGTGCCAGCAGCTTGGGCATAGGCTCCGCGGGCACCGGGGAGCTGTTTTTT	CASSLGIGSAGTGELFF
.	TRBV9	14	TRBJ2-7	.	TGTGCCAGCAGCCTCGGACAGCTTTCCTACGAGCAGTACTTC	CASSLGQLSYEQYF
.	TRBV3-1/TRBV3-2	13	TRBJ2-7	.	TGTGCCAGCGGAGCTTCTATCGGTTACGAGCAGTACTTC	CASGASIGYEQYF
.	TRBV19	15	TRBJ2-5	TRBD2	TGTGCCAGTAGGGAGCCGGGACTAGCGGAAGAGACCCAGTACTTC	CASREPGLAEETQYF
few	TRBV19	13	TRBJ1-1	TRBD1	TGTGCCACGCAATACAGGGGGCGGAATGAAGCTTTCTTT	CATQYRGRNEAFF
.	TRBV4-1	15	TRBJ1-6	.	TGCGCCAGCAGCGCCCCCAGCTCCTATAATTCACCCCTCCACTTT	CASSAPSSYNSPLHF
.	TRBV27	15	TRBJ2-1	.	TGTGCCAGCAGTTTGAACAGGGAAAATGGCAATGAGCAGTTCTTC	CASSLNRENGNEQFF
.	TRBV10-2	13	TRBJ1-5	.	TGCGCCACCTTTGGGAGGTTTAATCAGCCCCAGCATTTT	CATFGRFNQPQHF
once	TRBV4-3	15	TRBJ2-7	.	TGCGCCAGCAGCCAGGACCGGGACTTTAGTTACGAGCAGTACTTC	CASSQDRDFSYEQYF
.	TRBV3-1/TRBV3-2	16	TRBJ2-2	TRBD2	TGTGCCAGCAGCCAAGGCCTAGCGGGAGGGCCCGGGGAGCTGTTTTTT	CASSQGLAGGPGELFF
.	TRBV10-2	15	TRBJ2-3	TRBD2	TGCGCCAGCGCCCCGGGACTAGCAGGAACAGATACGCAGTATTTT	CASAPGLAGTDTQYF
few	TRBV6-2/TRBV6-3	16	TRBJ1-2	.	TGTGCCAGCAGTTACTCGAGTATTAACAGGAGCTATGGCTACACCTTC	CASSYSSINRSYGYTF
.	TRBV18	15	TRBJ1-6	TRBD1	TGTGCCAGCTCACTACAGGGGGCATATAATTCACCCCTCCACTTT	CASSLQGAYNSPLHF
.	TRBV7-9	15	TRBJ2-3	.	TGTGCCAGCAGCCCAGGGACTGCCAGCACAGATACGCAGTATTTT	CASSPGTASTDTQYF
once	TRBV28	15	TRBJ1-2	TRBD1	TGTGCCAGCAACCTCGGGACAGGGGTCGTCTATGGCTACACCTTC	CASNLGTGVVYGYTF
.	TRBV5-5	14	TRBJ2-7	.	TGTGCCAGCAGCTGGGACACCGGCCGCTACGAGCAGTACTTC	CASSWDTGRYEQYF
.	TRBV28	14	TRBJ1-1	.	TGTGCCAGCAGTTTGGACACAGGGTTGGCTGAAGCTTTCTTT	CASSLDTGLAEAFF
.	TRBV6-2/TRBV6-3	13	TRBJ2-7	.	TGTGCCAGCAGTTTGTGGAGTGCCTACGAGCAGTACTTC	CASSLWSAYEQYF
once	TRBV10-2	14	TRBJ1-1	TRBD1	TGCGCCAGCAGCTTACAGGGGGTGAACACTGAAGCTTTCTTT	CASSLQGVNTEAFF
.	TRBV21-1	17	TRBJ1-2	.	TGTGCCAGCAGCAAGGAAAGTCCGCGGGATACTAACTATGGCTACACCTTC	CASSKESPRDTNYGYTF
.	TRBV2	14	TRBJ1-5	.	TGTGCCAGCAGTGCTCTACAGGGCAATCAGCCCCAGCATTTT	CASSALQGNQPQHF
few	TRBV7-6	16	TRBJ2-2	.	TGTGCCAGCAGCTTAGAAACCCCCGGGGGGCCCGGGGAGCTGTTTTTT	CASSLETPGGPGELFF
.	TRBV5-1	17	TRBJ2-5	TRBD2	TGCGCCAGCAGCACGGGACTAGCGGGGGGTTGGCAAGAGACCCAGTACTTC	CASSTGLAGGWQETQYF
.	TRBV27	14	TRBJ2-7	TRBD1	TGTGCCAGCAGTTTAGGACAGGGAAGCTACGAGCAGTACTTC	CASSLGQGSYEQYF
.	TRBV3-1/TRBV3-2	15	TRBJ2-5	TRBD1	TGTGCCAGCAGAAAGGACAGGGACATACAAGAGACCCAGTACTTC	CASRKDRDIQETQYF
.	TRBV5-8	14	TRBJ1-4	TRBD1	TGTGCCAGCAGCCTACGACAGGGGAATGAAAAACTGTTTTTT	CASSLRQGNEKLFF
once	TRBV5-1	14	TRBJ1-6	.	TGCGCCAGCACCCGGGAGGGGGATAATTCACCCCTCCACTTT	CASTREGDNSPLHF
.	TRBV28	16	TRBJ2-2	TRBD1	TGTGCCAGCAGTCCCTTGGACAGGGGAAACACCGGGGAGCTGTTTTTT	CASSPLDRGNTGELFF
.	TRBV18	15	TRBJ1-4	.	TGTGCCAGCTCACCACCGTCGCTAAGGGGGGAAAAACTGTTTTTT	CASSPPSLRGEKLFF
.	TRBV11-2	15	TRBJ1-2	.	TGTGCCAGCAGCTCCACAGGGACGCTCGGCTATGGCTACACCTTC	CASSSTGTLGYGYTF
.	TRBV7-2	14	TRBJ1-1	.	TGTGCCAGCAGCACCGCTCGACAGGCCACTGAAGCTTTCTTT	CASSTARQATEAFF
.	TRBV6-5	14	TRBJ2-7	TRBD2	TGTGCCAGCAGATCTTTAGCGGGAGCTGTTGAGCAGTACTTC	CASRSLAGAVEQYF
few	TRBV7-2	15	TRBJ2-1	TRBD2	TGTGCCAGCAGCTTACCTAGCGGGAGACGGAATGAGCAGTTCTTC	CASSLPSGRRNEQFF
once	TRBV2	14	TRBJ2-1	.	TGTGCCAGCAGTGTACAGGATACCTACAATGAGCAGTTCTTC	CASSVQDTYNEQFF
few	TRBV6-5	14	TRBJ2-7	TRBD1	TGTGCCAGCAGCCTTACAGGGGGAACCTACGAGCAGTACTTC	CASSLTGGTYEQYF
once	TRBV6-1	15	TRBJ2-5	TRBD1	TGTGCCAGCAGTGAAAGCGACAGGGGCGGGGAGACCCAGTACTTC	CASSESDRGGETQYF
.	TRBV11-2	16	TRBJ2-1	TRBD2	TGTGCCAGCAGCCCGAGCGGGGCTAGCTCCTACAATGAGCAGTTCTTC	CASSPSGASSYNEQFF
once	TRBV12-3/TRBV12-4	13	TRBJ1-3	TRBD1	TGTGCCAGCAGCGCACAGGGGAGCGACACCATATATTTT	CASSAQGSDTIYF
.	TRBV28	14	TRBJ1-2	TRBD1	TGTGCCAGCAGGCTCGGGGGACAGGGCTATGGCTACACCTTC	CASRLGGQGYGYTF
.	TRBV7-2	15	TRBJ1-6	.	TGTGCCAGCAGCACCGGCTCGAGTCCGGAGTACTCCCTCCACTTT	CASSTGSSPEYSLHF
.	TRBV12-3/TRBV12-4	13	TRBJ1-2	.	TGTGCCAGCGCCCCGCGGACTCCCTATGGCTACACCTTC	CASAPRTPYGYTF
.	TRBV9	17	TRBJ2-1	TRBD2	TGTGCCAGCAGCGTCCTTACTAGCGGGGGGGTCTACAATGAGCAGTTCTTC	CASSVLTSGGVYNEQFF
.	TRBV28	16	TRBJ2-1	TRBD1	TGTGCCAGCAGTTTAAGGGGACAGATGGCGTACAATGAGCAGTTCTTC	CASSLRGQMAYNEQFF
.	TRBV3-1/TRBV3-2	17	TRBJ2-5	TRBD1	TGTGCCAGCAGCCATCAAGACAGGGCCCGAACCAGGGAGACCCAGTACTTC	CASSHQDRARTRETQYF
.	TRBV4-3	14	TRBJ2-7	.	TGCGCCAGCAGCCAAGATTGGGCCTCCTACGAGCAGTACTTC	CASSQDWASYEQYF